Listed below are T cell receptor beta chains from one sample, sequenced in a study of early T cells in non-severe SARS-CoV-2 infection. In TCRdb, the 5' RACE reads were re-called with MiXCR into one record per CDR3 protein. Here the sample spans some 64,000 distinct CDR3 sequences, roughly 9% being singletons. The sequencing used whole blood, collected at baseline. Receptors were obtained from an adult who was a healthcare worker with PCR-confirmed SARS-CoV-2 infection or an uninfected control (not recorded which). CDR3s include the opening cysteine and the closing phenylalanine or tryptophan. The D gene is left open where the match is weak. Expanded clones get a size class; other rows say once, few or many, or leave the size out.

size	D	J	V	DNA	CDR3
.	.	TRBJ2-1	TRBV7-2	TGTGCCAGCAGCTTAGGCGGAGTAGCGGCCTACAATGAGCAGTTCTTC	CASSLGGVAAYNEQFF
few	.	TRBJ1-1	TRBV11-2	TGTGCCAGCAGCTTATACAAGAGGGGCCGGAGCACTGAAGCTTTCTTT	CASSLYKRGRSTEAFF
many	.	TRBJ1-1	TRBV5-1	TGCGCCAGCAGCTTGGTATTACCGGGGGGCGAAAACACTGAAGCTTTCTTT	CASSLVLPGGENTEAFF
.	.	TRBJ2-2	TRBV3-1	TGTGCCAGCACCGGGTTCACCGGGGAGCTGTTTTTT	CASTGFTGELFF
few	.	TRBJ2-5	TRBV9	TGTGCCAGCAGCGTAGGAGGGGTCCGACAAGAGACCCAGTACTTC	CASSVGGVRQETQYF
.	.	TRBJ2-5	TRBV11-2	TGTGCCAGCAGCTTAGTGGTGGGGGTGGAGACCCAGTACTTC	CASSLVVGVETQYF
few	.	TRBJ2-1	TRBV29-1	TGCAGCGCTCCCTCGGGGTATGAGCAGTTCTTC	CSAPSGYEQFF
many	TRBD2	TRBJ2-1	TRBV7-3	TGTGCCAGCAAAGCGGGAGGGGCCTACAATGAGCAGTTCTTC	CASKAGGAYNEQFF
.	.	TRBJ2-7	TRBV6-1	TGTGCCAGCAGTGAAGGCCCAGCGCCCTACGAGCAGTACTTC	CASSEGPAPYEQYF
.	.	TRBJ1-1	TRBV19	TGTGCCAGTAGTATTGGGTTTACTGAAGCTTTCTTT	CASSIGFTEAFF
.	TRBD2	TRBJ2-7	TRBV5-6	TGTGCCAGCAGCTACCTTAGCGGGAGGGGGTACGAGCAGTACTTC	CASSYLSGRGYEQYF
.	.	TRBJ1-1	TRBV20-1	TGCAGTGCTAGCGGGCGGATGAACACTGAAGCTTTCTTT	CSASGRMNTEAFF
few	TRBD2	TRBJ2-1	TRBV20-1	TGCAGTGCTGAAACCGGGACTAGTATCTACAATGAGCAGTTCTTC	CSAETGTSIYNEQFF
.	TRBD1	TRBJ2-1	TRBV30	TGTGCCTGGAGGAGACAGGGGGCGAATGAGCAGTTCTTC	CAWRRQGANEQFF
few	.	TRBJ2-7	TRBV4-1	TGCGCCAGCAGCCCGCCTGGGACACCCTACGAGCAGTACTTC	CASSPPGTPYEQYF
.	TRBD1	TRBJ2-7	TRBV19	TGTGCCAGTAGTCCGACAGGGGTAGCGTACGAGCAGTACTTC	CASSPTGVAYEQYF
few	.	TRBJ1-1	TRBV12-3/TRBV12-4	TGTGCCAGCAGTTTAGGTTTGGAAGCTTTCTTT	CASSLGLEAFF
.	TRBD2	TRBJ2-1	TRBV19	TGTGCCAGTAGTATCAGCGGGAGGGTGGGGAATGAGCAGTTCTTC	CASSISGRVGNEQFF
few	.	TRBJ1-2	TRBV11-3	TGTGCCAGCAGAAACGGACAAACAGGGACGGCCAGCTTC	CASRNGQTGTASF
few	TRBD2	TRBJ2-7	TRBV24-1	TGTGCCACCAGCAGCGGGAAGAGCTCCTACGAGCAGTACTTC	CATSSGKSSYEQYF
few	.	TRBJ1-5	TRBV5-1	TGCGCCAGCAGCTGGGGTTATGTGGGAGGCAATCAGCCCCAGCATTTT	CASSWGYVGGNQPQHF
few	.	TRBJ2-2	TRBV7-6	TGTGCCAGCAGCCCTATCGTTTTGGGAGGGGAGCTGTTTTTT	CASSPIVLGGELFF
few	.	TRBJ2-1	TRBV3-1	TGTGCCAGCAGACTCGGCGAGACTAGAACGTTCTTC	CASRLGETRTFF
few	.	TRBJ1-1	TRBV5-1	TGCGCCAGCAGCTTGGATCCGGGTGTGAGGGGTGAAGCTTTCTTT	CASSLDPGVRGEAFF
few	TRBD2	TRBJ2-1	TRBV7-2	TGTGCCAGCAGGGGAACTAGCGGGAGCTCGCGGCAGTTCTTC	CASRGTSGSSRQFF
.	.	TRBJ2-7	TRBV4-1	TGCGCCAGCAGCCCGGAAAGTGGGGGACAATACGAGCAGTACTTC	CASSPESGGQYEQYF
many	TRBD1	TRBJ2-2	TRBV19	TGTGCCAGTACAAGGGGGCCCGGGGAGCTGTTTTTT	CASTRGPGELFF
.	.	TRBJ2-3	TRBV7-9	TGTGCCAGCAGCTCGGGGACGCAGTATTTT	CASSSGTQYF
many	.	TRBJ1-2	TRBV29-1	TGCAGCGTTAAAGGGGGAGGGTCGGAAGGCTACACCTTC	CSVKGGGSEGYTF
many	TRBD2	TRBJ2-7	TRBV4-3	TGCGCCAGCAGCCAAGGAGTAGCGGGAGCGGGGGAGCAGTACTTC	CASSQGVAGAGEQYF
few	.	TRBJ1-1	TRBV20-1	TGCAGTGCTGGTATACAGAGCCCTGAAGCTTTCTTT	CSAGIQSPEAFF
few	.	TRBJ2-1	TRBV7-9	TGTGCCAGCAGCTTAGCGGGACTGAAGCAGTTCTTC	CASSLAGLKQFF
few	TRBD2	TRBJ2-1	TRBV6-2/TRBV6-3	TGTGCCAGCAGTCCCGGACTAGCGGGAGCCTACAATGAGCAGTTCTTC	CASSPGLAGAYNEQFF
few	TRBD1	TRBJ2-1	TRBV28	TGTGCCAGCAGTTCGGACAGGATCAATGAGCAGTTCTTC	CASSSDRINEQFF
.	TRBD1	TRBJ2-2	TRBV11-2	TGTGCCAGCAGAAGGACAGGGGCGAACACCGGGGAGCTGTTTTTT	CASRRTGANTGELFF
.	TRBD1	TRBJ2-6	TRBV10-3	TGTGCCATCAGCGGACAGGCCTCTGGGGCCAACGTCCTGACTTTC	CAISGQASGANVLTF
many	.	TRBJ2-2	TRBV12-3/TRBV12-4	TGTGCCAGCAGTTTAAGGCAGACATTGGAGCTGTTTTTT	CASSLRQTLELFF
few	TRBD1	TRBJ1-2	TRBV30	TGTGCCTGCGTACAGGGGACCTTCCATGGCTACACCTTC	CACVQGTFHGYTF
many	.	TRBJ1-3	TRBV5-5	TGTGCCAGCAGCCTTACGACAGACCGAAACACCATATATTTT	CASSLTTDRNTIYF
few	.	TRBJ2-7	TRBV27	TGTGCCAGCAGTTTAAGGGGACACACCTACGAGCAGTACTTC	CASSLRGHTYEQYF
.	TRBD2	TRBJ2-7	TRBV3-1	TGTGCCAGCAGCCGTTCTAGCGGACTCTCCTACGAGCAGTACTTC	CASSRSSGLSYEQYF
few	.	TRBJ1-2	TRBV5-4	TGTGCCAGCAGCACTACAGGGTTCTATGGCTACACCTTC	CASSTTGFYGYTF